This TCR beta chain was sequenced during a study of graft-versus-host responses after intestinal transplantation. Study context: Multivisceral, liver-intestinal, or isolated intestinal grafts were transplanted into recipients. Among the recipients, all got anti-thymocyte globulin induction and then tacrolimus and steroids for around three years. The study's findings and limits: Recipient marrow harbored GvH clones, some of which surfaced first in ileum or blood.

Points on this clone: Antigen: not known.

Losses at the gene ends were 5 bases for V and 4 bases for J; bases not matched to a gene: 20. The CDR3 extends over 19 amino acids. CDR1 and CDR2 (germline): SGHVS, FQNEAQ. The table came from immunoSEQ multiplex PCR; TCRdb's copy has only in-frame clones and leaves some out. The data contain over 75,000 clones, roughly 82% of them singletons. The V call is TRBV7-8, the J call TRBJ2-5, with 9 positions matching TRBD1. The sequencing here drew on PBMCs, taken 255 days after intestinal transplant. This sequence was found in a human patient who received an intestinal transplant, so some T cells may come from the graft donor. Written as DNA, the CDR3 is TGTGCCAGCAGCCTCCGCCCGGGACAGGGTTCGTTAGTGGGAGAGACCCAGTACTTC. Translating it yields CASSLRPGQGSLVGETQYF.